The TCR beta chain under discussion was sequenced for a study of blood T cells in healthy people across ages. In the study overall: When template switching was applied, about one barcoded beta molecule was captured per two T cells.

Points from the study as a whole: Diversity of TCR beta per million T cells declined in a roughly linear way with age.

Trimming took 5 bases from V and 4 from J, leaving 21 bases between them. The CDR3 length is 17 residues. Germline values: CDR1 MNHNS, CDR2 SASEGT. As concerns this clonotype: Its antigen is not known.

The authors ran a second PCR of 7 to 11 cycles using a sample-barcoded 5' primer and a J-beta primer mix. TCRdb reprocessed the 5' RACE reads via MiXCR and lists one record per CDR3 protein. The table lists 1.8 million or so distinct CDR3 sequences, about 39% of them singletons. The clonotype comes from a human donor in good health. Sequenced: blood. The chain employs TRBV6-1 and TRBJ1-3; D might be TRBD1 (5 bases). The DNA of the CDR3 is TGTGCCAGCAGTATCAATCAAAATATGGGGCTGGGAAACACCATATATTTT. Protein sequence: CASSINQNMGLGNTIYF.